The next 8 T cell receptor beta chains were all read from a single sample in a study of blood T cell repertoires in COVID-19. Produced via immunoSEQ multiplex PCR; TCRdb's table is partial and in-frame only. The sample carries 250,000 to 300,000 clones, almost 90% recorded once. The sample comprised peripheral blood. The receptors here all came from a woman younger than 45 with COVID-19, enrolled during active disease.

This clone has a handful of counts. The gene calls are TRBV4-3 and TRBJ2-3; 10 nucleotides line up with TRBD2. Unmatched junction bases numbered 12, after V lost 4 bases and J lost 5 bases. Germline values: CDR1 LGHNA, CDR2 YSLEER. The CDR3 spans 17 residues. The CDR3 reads CASSPKASGSYVDTQYF. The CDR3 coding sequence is TGCGCCAGCAGCCCCAAGGCTAGCGGGAGTTACGTAGATACGCAGTATTTT.

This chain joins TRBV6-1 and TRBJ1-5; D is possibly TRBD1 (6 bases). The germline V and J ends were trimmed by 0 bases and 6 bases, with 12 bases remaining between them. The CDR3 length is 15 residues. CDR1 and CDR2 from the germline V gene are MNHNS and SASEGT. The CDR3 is CASSEASGGAQPQHF. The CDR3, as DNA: TGTGCCAGCAGTGAAGCTTCGGGGGGGGCTCAGCCCCAGCATTTT.

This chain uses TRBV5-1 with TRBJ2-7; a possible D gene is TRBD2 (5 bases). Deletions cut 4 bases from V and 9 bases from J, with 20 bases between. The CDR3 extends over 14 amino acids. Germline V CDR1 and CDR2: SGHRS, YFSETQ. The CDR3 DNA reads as TGCGCCAGCAGCCACCCCGGACTCCAAGGAGTGCAGTACTTC. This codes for CASSHPGLQGVQYF.

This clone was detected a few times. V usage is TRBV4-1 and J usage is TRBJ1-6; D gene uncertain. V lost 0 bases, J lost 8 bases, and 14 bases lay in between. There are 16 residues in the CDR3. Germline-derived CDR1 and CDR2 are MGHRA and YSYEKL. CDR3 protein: CASSQDLSSYDSPLHF. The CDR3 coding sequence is TGCGCCAGCAGCCAAGACCTTAGTTCGTATGATTCACCCCTCCACTTT.

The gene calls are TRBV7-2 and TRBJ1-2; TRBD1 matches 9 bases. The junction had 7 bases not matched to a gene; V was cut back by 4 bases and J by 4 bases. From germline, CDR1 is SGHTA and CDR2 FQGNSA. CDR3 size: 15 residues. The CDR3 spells CASSYNRDRVYGYTF. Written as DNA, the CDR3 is TGTGCCAGCAGCTACAACCGGGACAGGGTCTATGGCTACACCTTC.

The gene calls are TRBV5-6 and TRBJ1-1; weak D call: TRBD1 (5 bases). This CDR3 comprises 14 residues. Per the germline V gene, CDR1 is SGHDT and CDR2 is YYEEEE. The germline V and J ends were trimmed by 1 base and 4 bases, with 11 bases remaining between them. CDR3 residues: CASSLWGEVTEAFF. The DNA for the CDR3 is TGTGCCAGCAGCTTGTGGGGGGAAGTCACTGAAGCTTTCTTT.

The CDR3, as DNA: TGTGCCATCAGTGAGATCCTGGACAGGAGGAGTGGCTACACCTTC. Encoded protein: CAISEILDRRSGYTF. V and J are TRBV10-3 and TRBJ1-2, with 7 bases identical to TRBD1. The J segment lost 7 bases and the V segment lost 2 bases, leaving 10 bases of the junction unmatched. Germline loops: CDR1 ENHRY, CDR2 SYGVKD. The CDR3 runs 15 residues.

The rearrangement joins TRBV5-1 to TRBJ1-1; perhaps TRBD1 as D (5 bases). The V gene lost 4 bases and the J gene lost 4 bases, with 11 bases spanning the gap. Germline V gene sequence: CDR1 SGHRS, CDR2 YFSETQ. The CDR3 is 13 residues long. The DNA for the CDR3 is TGCGCCAGCAGCCTTAGGGACTTCACTGAAGCTTTCTTT. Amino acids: CASSLRDFTEAFF.